Shown below are 8 T cell receptor beta chains from a single sample sequenced in a study of a mutant IDH1 vaccine in newly diagnosed glioma. The sample's time point: week 23, last vaccination. Every vaccine dose comprised 300 ug of mutant IDH1 20-mer peptide plus topical imiquimod. These receptors are not linked to any known antigen. The assay was immunoSEQ multiplex PCR, and TCRdb's table has in-frame clones only and misses some. The table lists roughly 52,000 clones, about 80% of them singletons, with 6.2% in the top ten. Sequencing was performed on PBMCs, taken from a glioma patient whose treatment included an IDH1 peptide vaccine. The receptors here all came from a man between 35 and 55 years old with glioma.

This clone occurred a few times. The V and J genes are TRBV10-3 and TRBJ2-7; 8 positions match TRBD2. The trim removed 7 bases at V and 5 bases at J, leaving 7 bases unmatched. The length of the CDR3 is 13 residues. Germline CDR1 ENHRY, CDR2 SYGVKD. The CDR3 loop is CAIMAGGINEQYF. The CDR3 DNA sequence: TGTGCCATCATGGCGGGGGGCATCAACGAGCAGTACTTC.

This clone has a handful of counts. The rearrangement joins TRBV6-6 to TRBJ1-3, with D possibly TRBD1 on 6 matching bases. This CDR3 comprises 14 residues. With 8 bases removed from V and 0 bases from J, the gap between germline ends came to 11 bases. The germline V gene encodes CDR1 MNHNY and CDR2 SVGAGI (reference sequence). CDR3 in DNA: TGTGCCAGCGCCGGGACATCCTCTGGAAACACCATATATTTT. This gives the protein CASAGTSSGNTIYF.

The V gene is TRBV6-6, the J gene TRBJ2-5, with D possibly being TRBD1 or TRBD2 (5 bases each). Trimming cost V 5 bases and J 4 bases, with 11 bases left between them. Germline-derived CDR1 and CDR2 are MNHNY and SVGAGI (reference sequence). The CDR3 has 13 amino acids. CDR3 in DNA: TGTGCCAGCAGTCGAGGGGCGGGAGAGACCCAGTACTTC. It codes for CASSRGAGETQYF.

This chain connects TRBV4-1 to TRBJ2-7; D is undetermined. The V gene's germline CDR1 is MGHRA and CDR2 YSYEKL. Trimming removed 0 bases at V and 3 bases at J, with 12 bases between. The CDR3 runs to 15 residues. CDR3: CASSQDVGMNYEQYF. DNA for the CDR3: TGCGCCAGCAGCCAAGATGTGGGGATGAACTACGAGCAGTACTTC.

This clone came up once. V is TRBV10-2 and J is TRBJ1-4; 10 bases fit TRBD1. The germline V gene encodes CDR1 WSHSY and CDR2 SAAADI. V shed 7 bases, J shed 6 bases, and the junction held 5 bases outside the gene matches. The CDR3 spans 14 residues. This CDR3 reads CASNAGTGDEKLFF. The CDR3 DNA reads as TGCGCCAGCAACGCCGGGACAGGGGATGAAAAACTGTTTTTT.

The J gene is TRBJ1-6, the V gene TRBV6-1; D is perhaps TRBD1 (5 bases). The germline V and J ends were trimmed by 9 bases and 6 bases, with 15 bases remaining between them. The germline gives CDR1 MNHNS, CDR2 SASEGT. The CDR3 runs to 14 residues. Here the CDR3 reads CARGTGIRNSPLHF. The CDR3 DNA reads as TGTGCCAGGGGGACCGGGATTCGTAATTCACCCCTCCACTTT.

The chain is built from TRBV7-2 and TRBJ2-7; D tentatively reads TRBD1 or TRBD2 (5 bases each). The CDR3 extends over 16 amino acids. CDR1 and CDR2 from the germline V gene are SGHTA and FQGNSA. Trimming pared 5 bases from V and 1 base from J, leaving 18 bases between. CDR3 sequence reads: CASSLSLGTASYEQYF. The CDR3, as DNA: TGTGCCAGCAGCCTAAGCCTAGGGACGGCTTCCTACGAGCAGTACTTC.

This sequence joins TRBV2 and TRBJ2-1; TRBD1 matches at 9 bases. The V gene end was trimmed by 6 bases and the J gene end by 0 bases; junction bases not matched to a gene: 3. The CDR3 loop spans 15 amino acids. Germline V CDR1 and CDR2: SNHLY, FYNNEI. CDR3: CASRGTGSSYNEQFF. The CDR3 region has the DNA TGTGCCAGCAGGGGGACAGGGAGCTCCTACAATGAGCAGTTCTTC.